The present T cell receptor beta chain was sequenced within a study of beta chain features in type 1 diabetes (dated by TCRdb to between 2018 and 2020). For the wider study: Patients and healthy donors did not differ in mean age, gender distribution, total cell number or subset yield. A total of roughly 100 million sorted cells were examined across all samples, and a strong correlation was observed between cell number per subset and RNA yield. In the study, TCRB repertoires of sorted circulating CD4+ T cell subsets from recently diagnosed type 1 diabetes patients were compared with those of matched healthy donors. Regulatory and stem cell-like memory subsets were obtained from only 8 patients and roughly eight healthy donors, while naive and central memory subsets were obtained from all 30 or so donors. The paper's findings and limits, for the study overall: HLA sub-analyses involved small numbers of individuals, so any influence of HLA type on TCRB rearrangement remained unresolved. Sequencing cDNA rather than genomic DNA could over-represent highly expressing activated cells, although activation and CD3 levels did not differ between groups. Fewer insertions and more nucleotide deletions at VDJ recombination sites were observed in patients with type 1 diabetes, implying thymic rearrangement abnormalities. PCR might favor shorter templates, but patient and control samples were amplified and corrected together, so any skew would affect both groups equally. In all four CD4+ subsets, TCRB CDR3 length was moderately but significantly shorter in type 1 diabetes patients. Naive, central memory and regulatory TCRB repertoires appeared to be more similar among patients than among healthy donors.

This clone was counted only a few times. Its antigen is still unknown. The sample holds no much larger clone one base away, and base qualities are not on file. All of the isolated RNA was reverse transcribed with the High Capacity cDNA Reverse Transcription Kit, so expressed TCRB transcripts were sequenced. Deep immunoSEQ sequencing was applied to naive, central memory and regulatory T cell samples, giving an average of around 3.8 million total reads per sample. After sorted cells were lysed in RLT buffer, RNA was extracted with DNase-treated RNeasy Micro or Mini kits, with the choice depending on cell number. To prevent cross-contamination, each cell subset was processed individually, whereas patient and healthy donor samples were processed jointly. Using the immunoSEQ multiplex PCR, TCRB sequences were amplified from cDNA into 87-bp fragments spanning the CDR3 region. Amplicons were sequenced on the Illumina HiSeq platform. Turning to the authors' computational methods: Synthetic template baselines were used to correct PCR bias computationally, reads within Hamming distance 2 were collapsed together, and singletons that could not be merged were discarded. Reads were aligned to IMGT to assign V, D and J genes, CDR3 length, and insertions or deletions at six rearrangement sites. Clonotype counts were normalized to sorted cell number within each subset before computing true diversity and Gini coefficients with the tcR R package. Repertoire sharing was quantified using the overlap coefficient calculated on TCRB nucleotide sequences. Out-of-frame TCRB sequences from naive cells were analyzed to stand in for the pre-selection repertoire. Held by TCRdb, this immuneACCESS table contains in-frame sequences only and omits some clones. Under half of the omission traces to an unresolved V gene where checked; the cause of the rest is unknown. The D gene and trimming were derived from the DNA, and the V and J assignments and clone size from that table. For this sample the table gives about 650,000 clones, of which 9.5% to 15% were detected only once. More than 0.1% of the sample belongs to the ten largest clones.

The CDR3 measures 11 amino acids from cysteine to phenylalanine. Just CDR3 DNA is preserved here, 33 bases in frame from base 1. Sequences DFQATT (CDR1) and SNEGSKA (CDR2) are obtained from the germline V gene (reference sequence). The trim is 7 bases for V and 5 bases for J, with a gap of 11 bases between the germline ends. A single peripheral blood draw of around 0.11 L on average was collected from each donor into heparinised tubes. A BD FACSAria II was used to sort naive, central memory, regulatory and stem cell-like memory CD4+ T cells with a panel that included CD45RO, CCR7, CD25, CD127, CD95 and CD27. A purity above 98% was achieved for all sorted populations. Right away, PBMCs were isolated by Lymphoprep density gradient centrifugation and were stained directly, with no culture step. So that batch effects would be minimized, each experiment stained and sorted samples in pairs, pairing one healthy donor with one patient.

The specimen was naive CD4+ T cells from blood. The sample's cell subset or site label is to be understood as: true naive CD4+ T cells. Rearrangement joined TRBV20-1 to TRBJ1-2; TRBD1 might be the D gene, on 5 matching bases. The TCR comes from a man aged 30 to 39 with type 1 diabetes. The DNA is as follows: TGCAGTGTTACCGAGGGGTATGGCTACACCTTC. The encoded protein is CSVTEGYGYTF.